The rows below give T cell receptor beta chains drawn from one sample of a study of T cell responses to AZD1222 COVID-19 vaccine. Libraries were prepared by immunoSEQ multiplex PCR; TCRdb keeps only in-frame clonotypes and omits some of them. The sample shows roughly 120,000 clones, around 83% of them seen only once. This specimen was peripheral blood, taken 28 days after the second AZD1222 dose. These receptors were taken from an adult who received the AZD1222 COVID-19 vaccine. Both conserved end residues are part of each CDR3. A D gene is named only where the DNA matches it firmly. The size of a clone is reported for some rows only, either as once, few or many, or as a class for expanded clones.

D	size	V	J	DNA	CDR3
-	-	TRBV18	TRBJ2-2	TGTGCCAGCTCACCACCAAATCAGAACACCGGGGAGCTGTTTTTT	CASSPPNQNTGELFF
-	-	TRBV15	TRBJ1-2	TGTGCCACCAGCAGAGAGCCCCGGGGAGGGGACAACTATGGCTACACCTTC	CATSREPRGGDNYGYTF
-	-	TRBV19	TRBJ1-5	TGTGCCAGTAGTATCCGTCGGAATCAGCCCCAGCATTTT	CASSIRRNQPQHF
TRBD1	-	TRBV5-8	TRBJ2-7	TGTGCCAGCAGCACCGGGACAGGGAAGATAGCCTACGAGCAGTACTTC	CASSTGTGKIAYEQYF
-	-	TRBV5-6	TRBJ1-1	TGTGCCAGCAGCTTGGTCGGAGGGACTATGCAGGCTGAAGCTTTCTTT	CASSLVGGTMQAEAFF
-	-	TRBV6-5	TRBJ1-6	TGTGCCAGCAGTCAAATAACAGATAATTCACCCCTCCACTTT	CASSQITDNSPLHF
-	-	TRBV2	TRBJ1-5	TGTGCCAGCAGCTTGACAGTTAGCAATCAGCCCCAGCATTTT	CASSLTVSNQPQHF
-	-	TRBV6-5	TRBJ2-7	TGTGCCAGCAACGGGCGTCAAAAGAGCTCCTACGAGCAGTACTTC	CASNGRQKSSYEQYF
-	-	TRBV15	TRBJ1-5	TGTGCCACCAGCTCAGACAGCAATCAGCCCCAGCATTTT	CATSSDSNQPQHF
-	-	TRBV11-3	TRBJ2-1	TGTGCCAGCAGTCTAAACTCCTACAATGAGCAGTTCTTC	CASSLNSYNEQFF
-	-	TRBV6-1	TRBJ1-2	TGTGCCAGCAGTGACGCGCAGGGAAGCGGCTACACCTTC	CASSDAQGSGYTF
-	-	TRBV5-4	TRBJ2-1	TGTGCCAGCAGCTTGAATACACCCGAGCAGTTCTTC	CASSLNTPEQFF
TRBD2	once	TRBV6-2/TRBV6-3	TRBJ2-1	TGTGCCAGCAGTTCAATCGGACTAGCATCCTACAATGAGCAGTTCTTC	CASSSIGLASYNEQFF
-	few	TRBV5-1	TRBJ2-5	TGCGCCAGCAGCTTGTCACCTTCATACCAAGAGACCCAGTACTTC	CASSLSPSYQETQYF
TRBD1	-	TRBV7-2	TRBJ1-3	TGTGCCAGCAGCGCGCACAGGGGGCCCGGAAACACCATATATTTT	CASSAHRGPGNTIYF
TRBD1	-	TRBV7-6	TRBJ1-4	TGTGCCAGCAGTACGGACAGGTCTGAAAAACTGTTTTTT	CASSTDRSEKLFF
TRBD1	-	TRBV11-3	TRBJ2-7	TGTGCCAGCAGCTTAGCACAGGGGAGCTCCTACGAGCAGTACTTC	CASSLAQGSSYEQYF
-	-	TRBV18	TRBJ1-3	TGTGCCAGCTCAGGGGGCAGTAGCTCTGGAAACACCATATATTTT	CASSGGSSSGNTIYF
TRBD1	once	TRBV7-3	TRBJ1-2	TGTGCCAGCAGCTTAAGAAGGGACAGTAACTATGGCTACACCTTC	CASSLRRDSNYGYTF
-	few	TRBV6-2/TRBV6-3	TRBJ1-2	TGTGCCAGCAGTTACTTGGGTTACTACACCTTC	CASSYLGYYTF
-	-	TRBV2	TRBJ2-3	TGTGCCAGCAAGGTTGGGGGGGCCCTATACACAGATACGCAGTATTTT	CASKVGGALYTDTQYF
TRBD2	-	TRBV5-1	TRBJ2-5	TGCGCCAGCAGCTTGAACGGGGGGAACGAAGAGACCCAGTACTTC	CASSLNGGNEETQYF
TRBD2	-	TRBV9	TRBJ2-5	TGTGCCAGCAGGCGCTCGGGGGGTGAGAAGCGGAATCCCCAAGAGACCCAGTACTTC	CASRRSGGEKRNPQETQYF
TRBD1	-	TRBV28	TRBJ2-3	TGTGCCAGCAGTTCGACTTGGTCCGGGACAGGGGATGCCGATACGCAGTATTTT	CASSSTWSGTGDADTQYF
TRBD1	-	TRBV4-2	TRBJ1-1	TGTGCCAGCAGCCAAGCTTTAGGGCAGGGGGCTGGGAACACTGAAGCTTTCTTT	CASSQALGQGAGNTEAFF
-	once	TRBV5-5	TRBJ1-2	TGTGCCAGCAGACGGTGGGACGACTATAACTATGGCTACACCTTC	CASRRWDDYNYGYTF
-	-	TRBV7-9	TRBJ2-5	TGTGCCAGCAGCTCAACAGGGGAGACCCAGTACTTC	CASSSTGETQYF
TRBD1	-	TRBV10-3	TRBJ2-7	TGTGCCATCAGCCGGCAGTTGGGGACAGGGGTGGCCGAGCAGTACTTC	CAISRQLGTGVAEQYF
-	-	TRBV18	TRBJ1-2	TGTGCCAGCTCACCCCGGGAGTTGCATGGCTACACCTTC	CASSPRELHGYTF
TRBD2	-	TRBV19	TRBJ2-1	TGTGCCAGTAGTATGTTTCGGACTAGCGGGGGATTCTACAATGAGCAGTTCTTC	CASSMFRTSGGFYNEQFF
-	-	TRBV28	TRBJ2-2	TGTGCCAGCAGTTTAACGCTGGAAACCGGGGAGCTGTTTTTT	CASSLTLETGELFF
-	-	TRBV5-5	TRBJ2-1	TGTGCCAGCAGCTTGATTCCTAGTGTGAATGAGCAGTTCTTC	CASSLIPSVNEQFF
TRBD1	-	TRBV2	TRBJ2-5	TGTGCCAGCAGAGCCAAGACAGGGCACCAAGAGACCCAGTACTTC	CASRAKTGHQETQYF
TRBD1	few	TRBV7-9	TRBJ2-3	TGTGCCAGCAGCTTCCCTCCCGGACAGGGCGGCACAGATACGCAGTATTTT	CASSFPPGQGGTDTQYF